The 8 T cell receptor beta chains reported below all come from one sample, sequenced in a study of blood T cells in healthy people across ages. Primers used in a second PCR of about 6 to 11 cycles were a sample-barcoded 5' primer and a J-beta primer mix. TCRdb passed the 5' RACE reads through MiXCR, listing each CDR3 protein once. This table holds roughly 1,100,000 distinct CDR3 sequences, about 23% found once. The same sample was also studied in work on T cells of mothers and their children.

The sample was blood. The receptor set was obtained from a girl aged 2 to 9 in good health.

The gene calls are TRBV27 and TRBJ2-5, with 8 bases lining up with TRBD1. The last part of the DNA fits TRBJ2-7 better; the J call may be wrong. Germline CDR1 MNHEY, CDR2 SMNVEV (reference sequence). The CDR3 has 11 amino acids. CDR3 DNA: TGTGCCACCGGGACAGGCTACGAGCAGTACTTC. Protein product: CATGTGYEQYF.

J is TRBJ2-7 and V is TRBV6-2 or TRBV6-3; 7 bases are a match to TRBD2. CDR1 and CDR2 (germline): MNHEY, SVGEGT. The CDR3 has 14 amino acids. Trimming took 6 bases from V and 3 from J; bases not matched to a gene: 8. The CDR3 DNA is TGTGCCAGCAGCCTAAGCGGGAAGATCTACGAGCAGTACTTC. As protein: CASSLSGKIYEQYF.

This clonotype was counted between two and nine times. The genes are TRBV29-1 and TRBJ2-7; 7 nucleotides align to TRBD2. The germline V gene has CDR1 SQVTM and CDR2 ANQGSEA. Trimming took 5 bases from V and 1 from J; bases not matched to a gene: 5. This CDR3 contains 13 residues. Here the CDR3 reads CSVRLAESYEQYF. The CDR3 nucleotides are TGCAGCGTTAGGCTAGCGGAATCCTACGAGCAGTACTTC.

The V and J genes are TRBV6-2 or TRBV6-3 and TRBJ2-2; no definite D call. V lost 1 base and J 3 bases, leaving 0 bases between the germline ends. CDR1 and CDR2 (germline): MNHEY, SVGEGT. The CDR3 is 12 amino acids. As DNA, the CDR3 is TGTGCCAGCAGTTACTACACCGGGGAGCTGTTTTTT. Its translation is CASSYYTGELFF.

The sample holds a few counts of this clonotype. CDR3 DNA: TGCGCCAGCAGCCAATTTTTTCAAGGACAGGGGAATTACGAGCAGTACTTC. It specifies CASSQFFQGQGNYEQYF. V usage is TRBV4-1 and J usage is TRBJ2-5, with 9 nucleotides matching TRBD1. The J call is doubtful: the DNA matches TRBJ2-7 better. This CDR3 has 17 amino acids. Germline V gene lookup returns CDR1 MGHRA and CDR2 YSYEKL.

This clonotype was counted a few times. The V and J genes are TRBV21-1 and TRBJ2-3; the table names TRBD2, a call not compared with the DNA. TRBV21-1 is a listed pseudogene. The CDR3 covers 17 residues. The CDR3 loop is CASSLRPSGRHTDTQYF. In DNA, the CDR3 is TGTGCCAGCAGCCTGCGCCCTAGCGGGAGACACACAGATACGCAGTATTTT.

V and J are TRBV24-1 and TRBJ1-1, with D perhaps matching TRBD1 (5 bases). Germline CDR1 reads KGHDR; CDR2 reads SFDVKD. The CDR3 runs 17 residues. V lost 2 bases, J lost 8 bases, and 23 bases lay in between. The CDR3 DNA is TGTGCCACCAGTGATTCAGGGCATTTACCTTCTCCGGAAGAAGCTTTCTTT. Translating it yields CATSDSGHLPSPEEAFF.

The chain carries TRBV7-2 and TRBJ2-5; 8 nucleotides line up with TRBD2. Germline loops: CDR1 SGHTA, CDR2 FQGNSA. The CDR3 runs 15 residues. V lost 5 bases and J lost 2; bases outside the gene matches: 7. In DNA, the CDR3 is TGTGCCAGCAGCATTAGCGGGATGCTACAAGAGACCCAGTACTTC. It translates to CASSISGMLQETQYF.